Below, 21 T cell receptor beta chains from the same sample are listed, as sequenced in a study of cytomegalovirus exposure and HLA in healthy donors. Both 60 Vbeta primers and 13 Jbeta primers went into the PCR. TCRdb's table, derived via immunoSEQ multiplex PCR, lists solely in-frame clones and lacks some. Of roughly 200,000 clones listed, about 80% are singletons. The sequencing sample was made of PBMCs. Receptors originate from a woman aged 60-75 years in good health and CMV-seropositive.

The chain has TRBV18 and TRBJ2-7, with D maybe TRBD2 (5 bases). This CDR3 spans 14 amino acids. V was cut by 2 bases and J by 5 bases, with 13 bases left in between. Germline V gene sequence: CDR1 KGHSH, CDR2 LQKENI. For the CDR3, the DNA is TGTGCCAGCTCACCAGGTCGAGGGTTCAACGAGCAGTACTTC. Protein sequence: CASSPGRGFNEQYF. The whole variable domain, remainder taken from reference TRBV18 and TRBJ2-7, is NAGVMQNPRHLVRRRGQEARLRCSPMKGHSHVYWYRQLPEEGLKFMVYLQKENIIDESGMPKERFSAEFPKEGPSILRIQQVVRGDSAAYFCASSPGRGFNEQYFGPGTRLTVT.

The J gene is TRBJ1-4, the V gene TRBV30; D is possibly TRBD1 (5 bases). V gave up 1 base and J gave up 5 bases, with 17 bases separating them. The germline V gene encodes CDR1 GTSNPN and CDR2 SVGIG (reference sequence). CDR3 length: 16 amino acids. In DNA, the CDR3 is TGTGCCTGGAGTGCCTTTCCTCTGGGGGGGAATGAAAAACTGTTTTTT. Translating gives CAWSAFPLGGNEKLFF.

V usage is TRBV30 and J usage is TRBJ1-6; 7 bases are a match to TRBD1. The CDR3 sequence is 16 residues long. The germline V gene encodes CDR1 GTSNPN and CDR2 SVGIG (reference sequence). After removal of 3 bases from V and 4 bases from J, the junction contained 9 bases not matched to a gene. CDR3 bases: TGTGCCTGGAGGTCTACTGACAGGGATTATAATTCACCCCTCCACTTT. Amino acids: CAWRSTDRDYNSPLHF.

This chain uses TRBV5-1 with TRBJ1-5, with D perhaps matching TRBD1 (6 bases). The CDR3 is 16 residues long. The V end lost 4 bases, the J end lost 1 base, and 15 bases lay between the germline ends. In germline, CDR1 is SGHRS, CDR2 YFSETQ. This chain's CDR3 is CASSPEGTLSNQPQHF. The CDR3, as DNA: TGCGCCAGCAGCCCGGAAGGGACACTAAGCAATCAGCCCCAGCATTTT.

Here the CDR3 DNA reads TGTGCCAGCAGCCGTAAGGTCAGGGTGGCCACTGAAGCTTTCTTT. Its protein product is CASSRKVRVATEAFF. The rearrangement links TRBV6-5 to TRBJ1-1; D perhaps matches TRBD1 (5 bases). Trimming stripped 6 bases from V and 4 bases from J, with 18 bases between. Germline V gene data show CDR1 as MNHEY and CDR2 as SVGAGI. The CDR3 runs to 15 residues.

CDR3 loop: CASSPDREGWITEAFF. The CDR3 region has the DNA TGTGCCAGCAGCCCGGACAGGGAAGGGTGGATCACTGAAGCTTTCTTT. The V and J genes are TRBV28 and TRBJ1-1; 8 bases align to TRBD1. Germline V CDR1 and CDR2: MDHEN, SYDVKM. The CDR3 consists of 16 residues. With V trimmed by 6 bases and J by 4 bases, 13 bases remained unmatched.

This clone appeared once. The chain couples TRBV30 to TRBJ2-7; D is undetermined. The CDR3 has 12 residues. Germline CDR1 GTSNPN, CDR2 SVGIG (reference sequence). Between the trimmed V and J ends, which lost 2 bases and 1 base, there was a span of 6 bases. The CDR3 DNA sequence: TGTGCCTGGAGTCCAACATCCTACGAGCAGTACTTC. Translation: CAWSPTSYEQYF.

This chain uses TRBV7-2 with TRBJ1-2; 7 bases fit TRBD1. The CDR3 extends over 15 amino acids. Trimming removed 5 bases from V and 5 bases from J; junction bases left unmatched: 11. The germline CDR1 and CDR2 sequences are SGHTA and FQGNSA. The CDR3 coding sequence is TGTGCCAGCAGCCCAGGCTATACGACAGGGTATGGCTACACCTTC. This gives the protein CASSPGYTTGYGYTF.

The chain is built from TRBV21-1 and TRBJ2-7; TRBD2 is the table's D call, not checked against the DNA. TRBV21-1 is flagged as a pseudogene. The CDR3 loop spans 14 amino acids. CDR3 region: CANHLRASSYEQYF. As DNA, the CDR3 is TGTGCCAACCACCTGAGGGCGAGCTCCTACGAGCAGTACTTC.

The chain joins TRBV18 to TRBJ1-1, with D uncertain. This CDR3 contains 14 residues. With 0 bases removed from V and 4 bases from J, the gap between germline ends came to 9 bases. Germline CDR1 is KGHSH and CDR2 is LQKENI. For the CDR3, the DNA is TGTGCCAGCTCACCACCCCTCGGGAGCACTGAAGCTTTCTTT. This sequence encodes CASSPPLGSTEAFF.

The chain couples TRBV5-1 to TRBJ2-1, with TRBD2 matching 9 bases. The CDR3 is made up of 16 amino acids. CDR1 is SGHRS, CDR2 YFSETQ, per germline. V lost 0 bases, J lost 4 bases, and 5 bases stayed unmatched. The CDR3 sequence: CASSLDRTSVYNEQFF. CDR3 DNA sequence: TGCGCCAGCAGCTTGGATAGGACTAGCGTTTACAATGAGCAGTTCTTC.

The CDR3 DNA sequence: TGTGCCAGTAGTATAGGCACAGGGGGGCCTTCACCCCTCCACTTT. It specifies CASSIGTGGPSPLHF. This rearrangement joins TRBV19 to TRBJ1-6, with 8 bases that match TRBD1. The CDR3 is 15 residues long. Germline trimming cut 1 base from V and 9 bases from J; bases unmatched to any gene: 5. Germline V CDR1 and CDR2: LNHDA, SQIVND (reference sequence).

Here the CDR3 reads CASSLVRVGLSPLHF. The CDR3 DNA reads TGTGCCAGCAGCTTAGTCAGGGTCGGCCTTTCACCCCTCCACTTT. The chain employs TRBV7-2 and TRBJ1-6; D is perhaps TRBD1 (5 bases). Deletions cut 1 base from V and 9 bases from J, with 13 bases between. Germline V gene sequence: CDR1 SGHTA, CDR2 FQGNSA. The length of the CDR3 is 15 residues.

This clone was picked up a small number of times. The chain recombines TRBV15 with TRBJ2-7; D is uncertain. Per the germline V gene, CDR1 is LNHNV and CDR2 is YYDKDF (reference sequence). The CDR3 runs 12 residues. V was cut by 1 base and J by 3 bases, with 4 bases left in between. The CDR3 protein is CATSRAHYEQYF. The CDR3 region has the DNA TGTGCCACCAGCAGAGCCCACTACGAGCAGTACTTC.

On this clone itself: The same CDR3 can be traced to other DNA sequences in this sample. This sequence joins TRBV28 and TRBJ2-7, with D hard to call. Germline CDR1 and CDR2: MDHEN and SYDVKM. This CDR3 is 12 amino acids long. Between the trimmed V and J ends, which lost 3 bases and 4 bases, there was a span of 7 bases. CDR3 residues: CASSFTVYEQYF. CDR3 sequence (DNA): TGTGCCAGCAGTTTTACGGTATACGAGCAGTACTTC. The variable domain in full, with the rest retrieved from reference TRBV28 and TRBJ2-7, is DVKVTQSSRYLVKRTGEKVFLECVQDMDHENMFWYRQDPGLGLRLIYFSYDVKMKEKGDIPEGYSVSREKKERFSLILESASTNQTSMYLCASSFTVYEQYFGPGTRLTVT.

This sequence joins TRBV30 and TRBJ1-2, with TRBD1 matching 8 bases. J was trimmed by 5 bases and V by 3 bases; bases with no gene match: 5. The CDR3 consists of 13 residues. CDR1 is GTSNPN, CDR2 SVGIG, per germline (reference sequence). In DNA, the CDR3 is TGTGCCTGGAGCCGGACAGGGCCGTATGGCTACACCTTC. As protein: CAWSRTGPYGYTF.

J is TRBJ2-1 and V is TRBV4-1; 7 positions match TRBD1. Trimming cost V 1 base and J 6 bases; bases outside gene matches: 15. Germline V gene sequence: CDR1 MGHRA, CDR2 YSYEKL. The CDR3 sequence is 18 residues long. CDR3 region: CASSQGSQGQWGCNEQFF. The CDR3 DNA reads TGCGCCAGCAGCCAAGGCTCACAGGGGCAGTGGGGCTGCAATGAGCAGTTCTTC.

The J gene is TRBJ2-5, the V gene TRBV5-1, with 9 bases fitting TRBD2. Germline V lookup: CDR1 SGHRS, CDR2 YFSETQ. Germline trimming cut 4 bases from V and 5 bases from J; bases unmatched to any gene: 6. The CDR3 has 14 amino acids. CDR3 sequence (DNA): TGCGCCAGCAGCGGCGGGGGGGCAGGGGAGACCCAGTACTTC. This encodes CASSGGGAGETQYF.

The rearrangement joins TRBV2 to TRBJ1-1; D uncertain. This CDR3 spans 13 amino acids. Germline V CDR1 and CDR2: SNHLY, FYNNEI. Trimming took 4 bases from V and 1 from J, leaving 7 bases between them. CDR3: CASSGSANTEAFF. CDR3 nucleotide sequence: TGTGCCAGCAGTGGAAGCGCGAACACTGAAGCTTTCTTT.

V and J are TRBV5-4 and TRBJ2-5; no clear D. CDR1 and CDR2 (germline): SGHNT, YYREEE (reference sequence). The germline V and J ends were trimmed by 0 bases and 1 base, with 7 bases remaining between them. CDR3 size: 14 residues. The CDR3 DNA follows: TGTGCCAGCAGCTTGGGGCAAGTCCAAGAGACCCAGTACTTC. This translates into CASSLGQVQETQYF.

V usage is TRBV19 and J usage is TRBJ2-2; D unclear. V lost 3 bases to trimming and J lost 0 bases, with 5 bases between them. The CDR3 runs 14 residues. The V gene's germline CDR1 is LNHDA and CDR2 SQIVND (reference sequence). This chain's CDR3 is CASSILANTGELFF. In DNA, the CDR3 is TGTGCCAGTAGTATCTTAGCGAACACCGGGGAGCTGTTTTTT.